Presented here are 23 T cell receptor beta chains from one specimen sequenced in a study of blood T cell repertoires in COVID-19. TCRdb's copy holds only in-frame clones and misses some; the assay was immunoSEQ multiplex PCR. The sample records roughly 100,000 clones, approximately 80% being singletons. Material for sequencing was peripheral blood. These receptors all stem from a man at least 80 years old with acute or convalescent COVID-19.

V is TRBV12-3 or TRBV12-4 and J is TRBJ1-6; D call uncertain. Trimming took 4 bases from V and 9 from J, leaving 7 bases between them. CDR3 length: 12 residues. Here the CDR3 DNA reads TGTGCCAGCAGTTGGGAGAGTTCACCCCTCCACTTT. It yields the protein CASSWESSPLHF.

Written as DNA, the CDR3 is TGTGCCAGCAGCAAAGCGCGCGGGGAGCCGAACACTGAAGCTTTCTTT. Translation: CASSKARGEPNTEAFF. V gene TRBV21-1 combines with J gene TRBJ1-1. TRBV21-1 is a known pseudogene. The CDR3 covers 16 residues.

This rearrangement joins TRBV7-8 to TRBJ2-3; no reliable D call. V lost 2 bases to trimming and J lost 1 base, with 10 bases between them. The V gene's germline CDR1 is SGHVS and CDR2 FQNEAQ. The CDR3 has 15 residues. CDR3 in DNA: TGTGCCAGCAGCTTAAAAGTGGCAGGCACAGATACGCAGTATTTT. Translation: CASSLKVAGTDTQYF. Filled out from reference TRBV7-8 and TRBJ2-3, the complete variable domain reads GAGVSQSPRYKVAKRGQDVALRCDPISGHVSLFWYQQALGQGPEFLTYFQNEAQLDKSGLPSDRFFAERPEGSVSTLKIQRTQQEDSAVYLCASSLKVAGTDTQYFGPGTRLTVL.

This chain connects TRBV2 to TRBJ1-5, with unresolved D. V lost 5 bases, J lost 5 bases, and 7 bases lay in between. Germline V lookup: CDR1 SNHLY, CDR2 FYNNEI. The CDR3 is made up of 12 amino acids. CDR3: CASSNTYQPQHF. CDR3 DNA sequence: TGTGCCAGCAGTAACACCTATCAGCCCCAGCATTTT.

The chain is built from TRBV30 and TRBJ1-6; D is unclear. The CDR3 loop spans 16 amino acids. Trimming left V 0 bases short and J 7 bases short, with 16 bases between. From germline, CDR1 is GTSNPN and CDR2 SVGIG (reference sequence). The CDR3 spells CAWSVGGGFRNSPLHF. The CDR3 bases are TGTGCCTGGAGTGTGGGAGGAGGATTCCGAAATTCACCCCTCCACTTT.

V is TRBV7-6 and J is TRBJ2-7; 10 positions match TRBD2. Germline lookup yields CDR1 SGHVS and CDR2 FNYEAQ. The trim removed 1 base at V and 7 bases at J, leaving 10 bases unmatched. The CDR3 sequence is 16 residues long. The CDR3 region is CASSLGLAGVEGEQYF. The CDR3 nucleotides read TGTGCCAGCAGCTTAGGGCTAGCGGGAGTCGAGGGTGAGCAGTACTTC.

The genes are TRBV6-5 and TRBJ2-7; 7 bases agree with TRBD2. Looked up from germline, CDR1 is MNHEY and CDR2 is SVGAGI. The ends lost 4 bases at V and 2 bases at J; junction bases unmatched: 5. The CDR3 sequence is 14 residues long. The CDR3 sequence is CASSLGGSTYEQYF. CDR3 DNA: TGTGCCAGCAGTTTGGGCGGGAGTACCTACGAGCAGTACTTC.

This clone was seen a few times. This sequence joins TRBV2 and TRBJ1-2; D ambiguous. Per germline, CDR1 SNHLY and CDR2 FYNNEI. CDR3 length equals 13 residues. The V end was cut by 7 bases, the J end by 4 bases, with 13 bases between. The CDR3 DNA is TGTGCCAGCATCCTGGCAGTCATCTATGGCTACACCTTC. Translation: CASILAVIYGYTF.

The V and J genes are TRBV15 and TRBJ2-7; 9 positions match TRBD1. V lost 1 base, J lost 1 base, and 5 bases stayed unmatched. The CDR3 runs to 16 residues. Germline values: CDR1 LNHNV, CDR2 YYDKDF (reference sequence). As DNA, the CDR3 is TGTGCCACCAGCAGAGCACAGGGGGCTTTATCCTACGAGCAGTACTTC. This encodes CATSRAQGALSYEQYF. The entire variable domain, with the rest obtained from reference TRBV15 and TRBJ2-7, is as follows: DAMVIQNPRYQVTQFGKPVTLSCSQTLNHNVMYWYQQKSSQAPKLLFHYYDKDFNNEADTPDNFQSRRPNTSFCFLDIRSPGLGDTAMYLCATSRAQGALSYEQYFGPGTRLTVT.

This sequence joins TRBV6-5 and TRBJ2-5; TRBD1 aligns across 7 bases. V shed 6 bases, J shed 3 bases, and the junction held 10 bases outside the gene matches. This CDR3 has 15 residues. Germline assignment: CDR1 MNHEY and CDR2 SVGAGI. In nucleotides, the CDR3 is TGTGCCAGCAGGAGCCCCGGGACAGCAGAAGAGACCCAGTACTTC. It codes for CASRSPGTAEETQYF.

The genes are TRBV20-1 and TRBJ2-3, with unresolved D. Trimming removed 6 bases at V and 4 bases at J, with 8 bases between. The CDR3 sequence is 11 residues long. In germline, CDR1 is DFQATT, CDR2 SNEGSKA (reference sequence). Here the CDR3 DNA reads TGCAGTGCCAGTCCTGCAGATACGCAGTATTTT. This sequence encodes CSASPADTQYF.

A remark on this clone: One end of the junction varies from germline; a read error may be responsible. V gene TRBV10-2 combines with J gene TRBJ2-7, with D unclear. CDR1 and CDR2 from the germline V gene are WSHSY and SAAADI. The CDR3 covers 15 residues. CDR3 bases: TGCGCCGGCAGCACGATGGCTAGAATCATCGACGAGCAGTACTTC. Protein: CAGSTMARIIDEQYF.

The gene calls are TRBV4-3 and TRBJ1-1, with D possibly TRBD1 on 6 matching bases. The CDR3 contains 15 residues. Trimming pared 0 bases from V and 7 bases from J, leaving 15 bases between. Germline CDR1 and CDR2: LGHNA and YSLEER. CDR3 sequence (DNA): TGCGCCAGCAGCCAAGATTATACCACAGGGATTGAAGCTTTCTTT. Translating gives CASSQDYTTGIEAFF.

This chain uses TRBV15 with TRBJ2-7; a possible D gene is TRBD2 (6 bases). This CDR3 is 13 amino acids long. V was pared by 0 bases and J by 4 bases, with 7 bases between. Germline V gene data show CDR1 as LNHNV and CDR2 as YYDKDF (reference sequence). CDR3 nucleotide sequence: TGTGCCACCAGCAGAGAACTAGCTTACGAGCAGTACTTC. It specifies CATSRELAYEQYF.

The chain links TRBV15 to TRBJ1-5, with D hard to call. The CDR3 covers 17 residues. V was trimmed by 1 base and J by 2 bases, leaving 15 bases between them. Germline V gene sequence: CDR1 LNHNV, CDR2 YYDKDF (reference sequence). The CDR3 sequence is CATSRGTTSRGNQPQHF. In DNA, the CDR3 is TGTGCCACCAGCAGAGGTACAACTTCTCGGGGCAATCAGCCCCAGCATTTT. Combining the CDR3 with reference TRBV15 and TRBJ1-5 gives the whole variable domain DAMVIQNPRYQVTQFGKPVTLSCSQTLNHNVMYWYQQKSSQAPKLLFHYYDKDFNNEADTPDNFQSRRPNTSFCFLDIRSPGLGDTAMYLCATSRGTTSRGNQPQHFGDGTRLSIL.

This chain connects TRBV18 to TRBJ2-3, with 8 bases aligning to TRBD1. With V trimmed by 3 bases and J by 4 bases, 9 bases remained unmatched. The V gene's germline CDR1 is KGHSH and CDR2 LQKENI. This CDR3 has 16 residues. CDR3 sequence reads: CASSPTRTGIADTQYF. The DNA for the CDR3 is TGTGCCAGCTCACCCACCCGGACAGGGATAGCAGATACGCAGTATTTT.

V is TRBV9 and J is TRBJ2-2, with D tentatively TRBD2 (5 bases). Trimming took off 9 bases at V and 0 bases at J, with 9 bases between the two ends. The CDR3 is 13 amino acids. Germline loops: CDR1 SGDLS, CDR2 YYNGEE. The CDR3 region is CATTRANTGELFF. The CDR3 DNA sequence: TGTGCCACCACTAGAGCGAACACCGGGGAGCTGTTTTTT. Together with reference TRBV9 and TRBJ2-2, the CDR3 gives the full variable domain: DSGVTQTPKHLITATGQRVTLRCSPRSGDLSVYWYQQSLDQGLQFLIQYYNGEERAKGNILERFSAQQFPDLHSELNLSSLELGDSALYFCATTRANTGELFFGEGSRLTVL.

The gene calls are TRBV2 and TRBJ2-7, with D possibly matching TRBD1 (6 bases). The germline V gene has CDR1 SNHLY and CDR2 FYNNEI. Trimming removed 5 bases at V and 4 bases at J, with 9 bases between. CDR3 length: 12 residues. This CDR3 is CASSRTVYEQYF. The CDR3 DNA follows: TGTGCCAGCAGTCGGACAGTTTACGAGCAGTACTTC.

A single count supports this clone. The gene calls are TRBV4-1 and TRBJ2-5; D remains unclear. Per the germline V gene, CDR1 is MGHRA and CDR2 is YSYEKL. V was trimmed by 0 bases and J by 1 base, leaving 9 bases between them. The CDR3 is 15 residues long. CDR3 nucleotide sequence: TGCGCCAGCAGCCAAGATCCGAGTATCCAAGAGACCCAGTACTTC. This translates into CASSQDPSIQETQYF.

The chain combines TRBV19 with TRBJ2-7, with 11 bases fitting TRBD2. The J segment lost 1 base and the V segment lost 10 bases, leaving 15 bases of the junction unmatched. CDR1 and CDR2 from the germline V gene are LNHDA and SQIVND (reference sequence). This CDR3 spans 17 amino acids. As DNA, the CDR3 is TGTGCCACGTCGTATCACAGGGGGACTAGCGGTTCCTACGAGCAGTACTTC. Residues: CATSYHRGTSGSYEQYF.

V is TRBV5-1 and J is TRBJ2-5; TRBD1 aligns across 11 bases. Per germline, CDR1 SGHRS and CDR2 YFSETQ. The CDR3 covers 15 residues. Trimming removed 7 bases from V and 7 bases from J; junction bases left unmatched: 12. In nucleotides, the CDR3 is TGCGCCAGCTCCACAGGGACAGGGGGTATGGGGACCCAGTACTTC. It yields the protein CASSTGTGGMGTQYF.

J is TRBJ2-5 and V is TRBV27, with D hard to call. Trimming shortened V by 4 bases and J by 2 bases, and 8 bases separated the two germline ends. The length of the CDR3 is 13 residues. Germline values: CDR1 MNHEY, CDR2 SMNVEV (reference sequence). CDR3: CASSSTPQETQYF. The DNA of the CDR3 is TGTGCCAGCAGTTCGACACCACAAGAGACCCAGTACTTC.

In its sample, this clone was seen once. CDR3 bases: TGTGCCAGCAGTCTACGACTAAATGAGCAGTTCTTC. It yields the protein CASSLRLNEQFF. The chain is built from TRBV28 and TRBJ2-1; the D gene is possibly TRBD2 (5 bases). Germline assignment: CDR1 MDHEN and CDR2 SYDVKM. CDR3 length equals 12 residues. The V end lost 5 bases, the J end lost 7 bases, and 9 bases lay between the germline ends.